This TCR beta chain was captured by sequencing in a study of blood T cell repertoires in COVID-19. Study details: From the United States, Italy and Spain came samples of acute and convalescent COVID-19. In each case, the material was cDNA or gDNA derived from T cells, B-cell-depleted T cells, or PBMCs.

Per the original data handling: Amplified reference gene primers provided the basis for estimating nucleated cell counts. Data came from immunoSEQ multiplex PCR; TCRdb stores just in-frame clones and leaves some out. V, J and clone size are taken as reported in that table, and D and trimming were inferred from the DNA itself. The sample includes 80,000 to 95,000 clones, approximately 91% seen only once; the top ten take roughly 6.6%. Germline V gene lookup returns CDR1 MNHEY and CDR2 SMNVEV (reference sequence). V dropped 4 bases and J dropped 2 bases, with 15 bases sitting between them. This CDR3 region has 17 residues.

Sequencing input: peripheral blood. The chain joins TRBV27 to TRBJ1-6; maybe TRBD1 (6 bases). The source of this sequence is a man aged 65 to 79 with acute or convalescent COVID-19. The CDR3: CASSSAVRTAYNSPLHF. The CDR3 nucleotides are TGTGCCAGCAGTTCAGCCGTAAGGACAGCCTATAATTCACCCCTCCACTTT.